This TCR beta chain was sequenced for a study of human T cells and chemical hapten exposure. At the level of the study: Chiefly female patients presented with alopecia areata, totalis or universalis.

TCRdb itself ran the RACE reads through MiXCR, one entry per CDR3 protein. The sample shows 110,000 to 150,000 distinct CDR3 sequences, 10% to 15% of them seen only once. Worth noting for this clonotype: Its antigen remains unknown.

Study-wide points: Among TCRs, those above 1 in 1000 frequency were unaffected by DPC sensitization.

Per the germline V gene, CDR1 is SEHNR and CDR2 is FQNEAQ (reference sequence). The CDR3 spans 15 residues. Trimming cost V 4 bases and J 0 bases; bases outside gene matches: 2. Time point meaning: patch test 2, 6 weeks after DPC sensitization. As to treatment: therapeutic diphenylcyclopropenone sensitization with weekly scalp DPC. Total RNA was isolated from unfractionated whole blood. The gene calls are TRBV7-9 and TRBJ2-1; 8 bases are a match to TRBD1. The clonotype was recovered from a woman in her forties or fifties with alopecia areata. Some clones in this sample may be carry-over from other donors' samples. The material was whole blood, obtained in connection with sensitization to the hapten diphenylcyclopropenone (DPC). The CDR3 here is CASSWDRSSYNEQFF. Written as DNA, the CDR3 is TGTGCCAGCAGCTGGGACAGGAGCTCCTACAATGAGCAGTTCTTC.